This TCR beta chain was sequenced for a study of T cells in narcolepsy. Points from the study as a whole: Autoreactive HCRT-specific and TRIB2-specific clonotypes were marked in same-patient CSF-versus-blood CD4+ comparisons. Autoreactive clone sequences were missing from some blood memory CD4+ repertoires. Blood of same and different patients, but not healthy controls, reportedly held recurring autoreactive clonotypes.

This clone was seen a few times. Its matching antigen is unknown. Only in-frame clones appear in the TCRdb table, and some are missing; sequencing was by immunoSEQ multiplex PCR. The repertoire includes approximately 35,000 clones, roughly 80% of them detected once, and around 2.5% sits in the top ten. Germline lookup yields CDR1 SGHDT and CDR2 YYEEEE. Unmatched junction bases numbered 6, after V lost 1 base and J lost 4 bases. The CDR3 totals 16 residues. This sequence originates from a human donor in good health. The rearrangement uses TRBV5-6 and TRBJ1-1; 11 nucleotides match TRBD1. Specimen: memory (CD45RA-) CD4+ T cells from blood. The chain's CDR3 is CASSLIRDRGGTEAFF. As DNA, the CDR3 is TGTGCCAGCAGCTTGATTCGGGACAGGGGGGGCACTGAAGCTTTCTTT.